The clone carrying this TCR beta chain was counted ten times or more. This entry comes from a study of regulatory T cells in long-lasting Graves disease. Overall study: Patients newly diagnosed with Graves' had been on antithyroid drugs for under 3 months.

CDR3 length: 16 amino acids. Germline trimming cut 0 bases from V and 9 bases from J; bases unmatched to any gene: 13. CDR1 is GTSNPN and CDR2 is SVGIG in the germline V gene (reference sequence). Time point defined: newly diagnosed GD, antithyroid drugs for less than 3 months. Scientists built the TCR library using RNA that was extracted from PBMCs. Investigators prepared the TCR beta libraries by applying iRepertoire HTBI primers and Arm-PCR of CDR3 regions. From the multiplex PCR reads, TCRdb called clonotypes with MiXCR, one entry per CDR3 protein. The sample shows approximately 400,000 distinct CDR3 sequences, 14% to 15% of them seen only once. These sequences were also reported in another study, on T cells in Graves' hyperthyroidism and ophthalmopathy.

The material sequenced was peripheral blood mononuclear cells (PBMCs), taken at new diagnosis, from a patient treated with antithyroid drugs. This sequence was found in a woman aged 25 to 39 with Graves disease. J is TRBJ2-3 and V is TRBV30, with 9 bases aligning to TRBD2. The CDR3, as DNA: TGTGCCTGGAGTGTTGGGAGACTAGCGGCCCGGGGAACGCAGTATTTT. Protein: CAWSVGRLAARGTQYF.